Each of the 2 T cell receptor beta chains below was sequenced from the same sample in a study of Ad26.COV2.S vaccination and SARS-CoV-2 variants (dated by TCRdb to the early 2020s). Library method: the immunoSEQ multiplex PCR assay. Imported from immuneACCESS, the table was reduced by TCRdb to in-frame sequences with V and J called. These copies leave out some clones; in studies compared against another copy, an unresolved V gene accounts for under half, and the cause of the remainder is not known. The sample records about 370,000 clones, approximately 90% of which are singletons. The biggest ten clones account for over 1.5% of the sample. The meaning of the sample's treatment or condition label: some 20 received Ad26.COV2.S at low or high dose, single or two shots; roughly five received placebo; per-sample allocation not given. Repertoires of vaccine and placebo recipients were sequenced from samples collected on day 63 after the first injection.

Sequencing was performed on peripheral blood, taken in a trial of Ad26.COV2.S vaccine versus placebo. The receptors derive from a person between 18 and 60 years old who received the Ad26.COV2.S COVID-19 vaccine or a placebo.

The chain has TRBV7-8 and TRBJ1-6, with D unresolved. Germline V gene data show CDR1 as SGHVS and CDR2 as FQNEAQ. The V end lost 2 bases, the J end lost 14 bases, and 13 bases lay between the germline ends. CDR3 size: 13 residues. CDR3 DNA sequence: TGTGCCAGCAGCTTAATACCGGGCGTGGCCCTCCACTTT. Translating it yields CASSLIPGVALHF. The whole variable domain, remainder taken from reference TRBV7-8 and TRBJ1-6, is GAGVSQSPRYKVAKRGQDVALRCDPISGHVSLFWYQQALGQGPEFLTYFQNEAQLDKSGLPSDRFFAERPEGSVSTLKIQRTQQEDSAVYLCASSLIPGVALHFGNGTRLTVT.

The CDR3 region is CASSEGLRGGYTF. The CDR3, as DNA: TGTGCCAGCAGTGAAGGGCTGCGAGGTGGCTACACCTTC. This sequence joins TRBV6-1 and TRBJ1-2; D remains ambiguous. CDR3 length: 13 residues. Between the trimmed V and J ends, which lost 1 base and 7 bases, there was a span of 10 bases. The germline V gene has CDR1 MNHNS and CDR2 SASEGT.